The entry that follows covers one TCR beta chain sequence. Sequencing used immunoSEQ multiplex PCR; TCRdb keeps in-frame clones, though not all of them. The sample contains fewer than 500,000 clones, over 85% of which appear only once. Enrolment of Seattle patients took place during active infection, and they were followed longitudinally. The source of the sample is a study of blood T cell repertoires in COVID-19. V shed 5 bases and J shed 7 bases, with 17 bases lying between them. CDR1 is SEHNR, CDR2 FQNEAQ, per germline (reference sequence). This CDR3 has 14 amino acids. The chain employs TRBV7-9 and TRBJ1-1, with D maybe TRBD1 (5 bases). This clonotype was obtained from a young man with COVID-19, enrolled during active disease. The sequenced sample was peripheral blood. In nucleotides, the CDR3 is TGTGCCAGCAGCCCATGGGGCAGTTACAATGAAGCTTTCTTT. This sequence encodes CASSPWGSYNEAFF.